The T cell receptor (beta chain) under discussion was sequenced for a study of blood T cell repertoires in COVID-19. At the level of the study: Samples of COVID-19 (acute and convalescent) were obtained from the United States, Italy and Spain. The cDNA or gDNA used as material had been derived from T cells, B-cell-depleted T cells, or PBMCs.

CDR1 and CDR2 (germline): MNHEY, SVGAGI. This CDR3 comprises 15 residues. V lost 2 bases, J lost 5 bases, and 8 bases stayed unmatched. As handled by the study authors: By means of reference gene primer amplification, nucleated cell counts were estimated. Profiling relied on immunoSEQ multiplex PCR, and the TCRdb table lists in-frame clones only, not all of them. The D gene and trimming were derived from the DNA, and the V and J assignments and clone size from that table. Here the sample spans 85,000 to 120,000 clones, 80% to 90% being singletons. The chain joins TRBV6-5 to TRBJ1-1, with 7 bases identical to TRBD1. The origin of this receptor is a middle-aged man with active or convalescent COVID-19. Sample: peripheral blood. The CDR3 sequence: CASSYGPDRATEAFF. The CDR3 coding sequence is TGTGCCAGCAGTTACGGGCCAGACAGGGCTACTGAAGCTTTCTTT.